The present TCR beta chain was sequenced within a study of vaccination and CD4 T cells after COVID-19. The Oncomine TCR Beta short-read assay was applied to DNA of cultured CD4+ T cells. TCRdb re-analysed the PCR reads in MiXCR, keeping a single row per CDR3 protein. The sample shows some 17,000 distinct CDR3 sequences, over 40% of them seen only once. V was trimmed by 6 bases and J by 0 bases, leaving 6 bases between them. The CDR3 covers 13 residues. Germline CDR1 is SNHLY and CDR2 is FYNNEI. Concerning this clonotype itself: The target antigen is unknown.

Time point noted: late sampling 161 to 241 days after vaccination in a few convalescent patients. Treatment defined: roughly ten-day PBMC culture with coronavirus spike peptide pools or control peptides (ViraFEST assay). This chain links TRBV2 with TRBJ1-5; D not certain. This receptor was obtained from a human donor who had recovered from COVID-19. The source was CD4+ T cells from blood, cultured in vitro, collected about 7 months after SARS-CoV-2 vaccination. The CDR3 sequence is CASRRDSNQPQHF. The CDR3 DNA follows: TGTGCCAGCAGGCGGGATAGCAATCAGCCCCAGCATTTT.